These T cell receptor beta chains were read from a single sample in a study of cytomegalovirus exposure and HLA in healthy donors. Here immunoSEQ multiplex PCR was the method, and the copy in TCRdb shows in-frame clones only, minus some. The sample comprises roughly 150,000 clones, over 70% of which are singletons, and 14% rests with the top ten. Sequenced input: PBMCs. Receptor source: a middle-aged woman in good health and CMV-seronegative. The CDR3 runs from the conserved cysteine through the conserved F or W. Each record gives: V gene, J gene, clone size, CDR3 protein. Clone size is shown for a subset of rows, as once, few, many or a class of expanded clone.

>TRBV11-2|TRBJ1-6|-
CASGLRNSPLHF
>TRBV27|TRBJ1-5|-
CASSLRQEDQPQHF
>TRBV10-3|TRBJ2-7|-
CAISETGGAHEQYF
>TRBV19|TRBJ1-6|-
CASSILLDSYNSPLHF
>TRBV4-1|TRBJ1-4|few
CASKGQQHEKLFF
>TRBV30|TRBJ1-1|-
CAWSRQGNTEAFF
>TRBV5-4|TRBJ1-2|-
CASSRRPNYGYTF
>TRBV5-4|TRBJ2-1|-
CASSLGTSGRGEQFF
>TRBV7-8|TRBJ2-3|once
CASSLYGSGDTQYF
>TRBV6-1|TRBJ2-7|-
CASSEGPGQGYEQYF
>TRBV5-8|TRBJ1-2|-
CASGWSEGNGYTF
>TRBV30|TRBJ1-1|once
CAWSPGLPNTEAFF
>TRBV7-2|TRBJ2-7|-
CASSLVSGREGYEQYF
>TRBV4-3|TRBJ1-5|once
CASSQDHGFEGQPQHF
>TRBV10-3|TRBJ2-1|few
CAISAGLAGNNEQFF
>TRBV28|TRBJ2-5|once
CASSLQGVGQETQYF
>TRBV9|TRBJ2-3|-
CASSVTGLASDTQYF